Listed below are T cell receptor beta chains from one sample, sequenced in a study of CD8 T cells in Susac syndrome. From the immunoSEQ multiplex PCR reads, TCRdb called clonotypes with MiXCR, one entry per CDR3 protein. The data contain approximately 170,000 distinct CDR3 sequences, roughly nine tenths of them singletons. Sequenced material: CD4+ T cells from PBMCs. These receptors were obtained from a human donor in good health. Each CDR3 is given with its conserved first and last residue. Each record gives: V gene, CDR3 length, D gene, clone size, J gene, CDR3 DNA, CDR3 protein. D genes are given only for firm matches. Rows may omit the clone size; those that give it use once, few, many or a size class.

v_gene: TRBV30
len: 13
d_gene: NA
abundance: NA
j_gene: TRBJ1-5
CDR3nt: TGTGCCTGGAGTGCTGGTGGGAATCAGCCCCAGCATTTT
CDR3aa: CAWSAGGNQPQHF

v_gene: TRBV3-1
len: 15
d_gene: NA
abundance: NA
j_gene: TRBJ1-6
CDR3nt: TGTGCCAGCAGCCAAGGATCCAGGGTGGATTCACCCCTCCACTTT
CDR3aa: CASSQGSRVDSPLHF

v_gene: TRBV2
len: 13
d_gene: NA
abundance: NA
j_gene: TRBJ1-2
CDR3nt: TGTGCCAGCAGTGGGGAAGGGGAGAACGGCTACACCTTC
CDR3aa: CASSGEGENGYTF

v_gene: TRBV20-1
len: 13
d_gene: NA
abundance: NA
j_gene: TRBJ1-6
CDR3nt: TGCAGTGCCCGAGCGGCGTATAATTCACCCCTCCACTTT
CDR3aa: CSARAAYNSPLHF

v_gene: TRBV18
len: 15
d_gene: TRBD1
abundance: NA
j_gene: TRBJ1-2
CDR3nt: TGTGCCAGCTCCCAGAACAGGGGGCAGAACTATGGCTACACCTTC
CDR3aa: CASSQNRGQNYGYTF

v_gene: TRBV5-4
len: 17
d_gene: TRBD2
abundance: NA
j_gene: TRBJ2-3
CDR3nt: TGTGCCAGCAGCCTACTAGCGGGGGGGATCAGCACAGATACGCAGTATTTT
CDR3aa: CASSLLAGGISTDTQYF

v_gene: TRBV29-1
len: 14
d_gene: TRBD1
abundance: NA
j_gene: TRBJ2-1
CDR3nt: TGCAGCGTTGGTACGGGACAGTTATACAATGAGCAGTTCTTC
CDR3aa: CSVGTGQLYNEQFF

v_gene: TRBV3-1
len: 14
d_gene: NA
abundance: NA
j_gene: TRBJ2-3
CDR3nt: TGTGCCAGCAGTCGACTGGTGTCAGAGGATACGCAGTATTTT
CDR3aa: CASSRLVSEDTQYF

v_gene: TRBV28
len: 13
d_gene: NA
abundance: NA
j_gene: TRBJ2-7
CDR3nt: TGTGCCAGCAGGGTAGCCCTCCCCTACGAGCAGTACTTC
CDR3aa: CASRVALPYEQYF

v_gene: TRBV11-2
len: 13
d_gene: NA
abundance: NA
j_gene: TRBJ1-1
CDR3nt: TGTGCCAGTTCCGGGACCCCGAACACTGAAGCTTTCTTT
CDR3aa: CASSGTPNTEAFF

v_gene: TRBV12-3/TRBV12-4
len: 15
d_gene: NA
abundance: NA
j_gene: TRBJ2-1
CDR3nt: TGTGCCAGCAGTAACTCCGGGACTTCGGGCAATGAGCAGTTCTTC
CDR3aa: CASSNSGTSGNEQFF

v_gene: TRBV7-2
len: 15
d_gene: NA
abundance: NA
j_gene: TRBJ2-6
CDR3nt: TGTGCCAGCAGCTTAGAAGGTTTTGGGGCCAACGTCCTGACTTTC
CDR3aa: CASSLEGFGANVLTF

v_gene: TRBV6-5
len: 12
d_gene: NA
abundance: NA
j_gene: TRBJ1-1
CDR3nt: TGTGCCAGCAGTGGAGTGAACACTGAAGCTTTCTTT
CDR3aa: CASSGVNTEAFF

v_gene: TRBV3-1
len: 16
d_gene: NA
abundance: NA
j_gene: TRBJ1-6
CDR3nt: TGTGCCAGCAGCGAACAACGGAGCTCCTATAATTCACCCCTCCACTTT
CDR3aa: CASSEQRSSYNSPLHF

v_gene: TRBV7-2
len: 15
d_gene: NA
abundance: NA
j_gene: TRBJ2-7
CDR3nt: TGTGCCAGCAGCCCCAAACCCCGAGGGGCCTACGAGCAGTACTTC
CDR3aa: CASSPKPRGAYEQYF

v_gene: TRBV2
len: 12
d_gene: NA
abundance: once
j_gene: TRBJ2-7
CDR3nt: TGTGCCAGCAGAAACGACAGGTACGAGCAGTACTTC
CDR3aa: CASRNDRYEQYF